The present T cell receptor beta chain was sequenced within a study of blood T cell repertoires in COVID-19. Study summary: Samples representing acute and convalescent COVID-19 were sourced from the United States, Italy and Spain.

Deletions cut 7 bases from V and 5 bases from J, with 17 bases between. This CDR3 contains 14 residues. The germline gives CDR1 MDHEN, CDR2 SYDVKM. The repertoire was sequenced with immunoSEQ multiplex PCR; TCRdb's copy has only in-frame clones and lacks some. The sample yields fewer than 120,000 clones, approximately 79% seen once. This clone has just one count. The TCR originated in an elderly woman with active or convalescent COVID-19. This chain joins TRBV28 and TRBJ1-1; TRBD1 might be the D (6 bases). The sequencing input was peripheral blood. CDR3 bases: TGTGCCAGCAACCACAGGGTTTTTAATACTGAAGCTTTCTTT. Its protein is CASNHRVFNTEAFF.